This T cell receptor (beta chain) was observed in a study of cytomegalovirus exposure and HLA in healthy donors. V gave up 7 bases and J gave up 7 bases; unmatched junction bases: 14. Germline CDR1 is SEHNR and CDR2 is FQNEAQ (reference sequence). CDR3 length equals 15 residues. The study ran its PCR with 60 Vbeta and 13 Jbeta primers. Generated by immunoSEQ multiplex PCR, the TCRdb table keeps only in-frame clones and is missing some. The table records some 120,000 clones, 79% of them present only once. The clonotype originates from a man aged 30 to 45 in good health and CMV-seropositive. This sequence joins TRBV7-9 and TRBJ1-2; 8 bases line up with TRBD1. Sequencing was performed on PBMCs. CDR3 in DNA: TGTGCCAGCATCAGGAGCCGGACAGGGAGAGGTGGCTACACCTTC. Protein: CASIRSRTGRGGYTF.